This T cell receptor (beta chain) was profiled in a study of identical twins. Whole-study results and caveats: For monozygotic twins, models underestimated out-of-frame TCR alpha sharing.

One entry per CDR3 protein, called by TCRdb with MiXCR from the 5' RACE reads. The sample yields 500,000 to 650,000 distinct CDR3 sequences, 20% to 25% seen once. As concerns this clonotype: Its specificity is not known.

The CDR3 loop spans 19 amino acids. V lost 6 bases and J lost 0; bases outside the gene matches: 13. The germline gives CDR1 ENHRY, CDR2 SYGVKD. The data were also submitted as part of a second study, on yellow fever vaccine responses in identical twins. Per that study: Twins reportedly showed a vaccine T cell response that seemed partly convergent and partly personalized.

The sequence was collected from a woman aged 18-30 years in good health. Sequenced sample: CD4+ T cells sorted from blood. The gene calls are TRBV10-3 and TRBJ2-1, with 11 positions matching TRBD2. The CDR3: CAIRPGTSGQQSSYNEQFF. CDR3 nucleotide sequence: TGTGCCATCAGACCCGGGACTAGCGGACAACAGAGCTCCTACAATGAGCAGTTCTTC.